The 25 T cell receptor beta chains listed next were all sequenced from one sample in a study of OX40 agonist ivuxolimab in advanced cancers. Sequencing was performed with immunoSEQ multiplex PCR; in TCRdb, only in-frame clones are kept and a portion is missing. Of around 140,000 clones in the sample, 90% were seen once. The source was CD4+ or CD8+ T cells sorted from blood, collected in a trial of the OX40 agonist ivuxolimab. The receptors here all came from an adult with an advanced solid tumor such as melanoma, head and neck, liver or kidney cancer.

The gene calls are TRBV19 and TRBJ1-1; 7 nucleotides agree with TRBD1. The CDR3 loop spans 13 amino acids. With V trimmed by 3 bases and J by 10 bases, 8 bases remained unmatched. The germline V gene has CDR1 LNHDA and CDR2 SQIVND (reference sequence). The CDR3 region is CASSIPQGPRAFF. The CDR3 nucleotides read TGTGCCAGTAGTATCCCACAGGGGCCGCGAGCTTTCTTT.

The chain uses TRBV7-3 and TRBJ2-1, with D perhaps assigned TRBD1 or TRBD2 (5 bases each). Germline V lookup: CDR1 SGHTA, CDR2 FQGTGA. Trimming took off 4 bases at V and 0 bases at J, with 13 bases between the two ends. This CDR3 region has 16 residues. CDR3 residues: CASSYRSGSSYNEQFF. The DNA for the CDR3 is TGTGCCAGCAGCTACCGATCAGGGAGCTCCTACAATGAGCAGTTCTTC.

The CDR3 loop is CASSSIGVYEQYF. The CDR3 DNA is TGTGCCAGCAGCTCGATTGGGGTCTACGAGCAGTACTTC. The chain uses TRBV5-4 and TRBJ2-7; D ambiguous. The CDR3 length is 13 residues. Germline V gene data show CDR1 as SGHNT and CDR2 as YYREEE (reference sequence). V gave up 3 bases and J gave up 3 bases, with 10 bases separating them.

The CDR3 sequence is CASSSGLAGDLDEQFF. The CDR3 DNA sequence: TGCGCCAGCAGCTCAGGACTAGCGGGAGATTTAGATGAGCAGTTCTTC. The rearrangement uses TRBV5-1 and TRBJ2-1; 13 bases map to TRBD2. Trimming removed 3 bases from V and 8 bases from J; junction bases left unmatched: 8. The CDR3 totals 16 residues. Germline V gives CDR1 SGHRS, CDR2 YFSETQ.

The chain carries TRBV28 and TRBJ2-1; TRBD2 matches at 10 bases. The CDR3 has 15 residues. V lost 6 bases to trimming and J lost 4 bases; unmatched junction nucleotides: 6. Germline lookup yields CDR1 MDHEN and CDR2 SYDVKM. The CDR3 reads CASRLGAGGYNEQFF. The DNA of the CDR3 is TGTGCCAGCAGACTAGGAGCGGGAGGGTACAATGAGCAGTTCTTC.

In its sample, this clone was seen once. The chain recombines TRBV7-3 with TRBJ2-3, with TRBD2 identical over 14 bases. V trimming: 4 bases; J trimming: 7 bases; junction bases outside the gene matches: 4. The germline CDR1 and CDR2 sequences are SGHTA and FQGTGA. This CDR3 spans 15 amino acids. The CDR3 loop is CASSSGTSGSNTQYF. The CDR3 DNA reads TGTGCCAGCAGCTCCGGGACTAGCGGGAGTAATACGCAGTATTTT.

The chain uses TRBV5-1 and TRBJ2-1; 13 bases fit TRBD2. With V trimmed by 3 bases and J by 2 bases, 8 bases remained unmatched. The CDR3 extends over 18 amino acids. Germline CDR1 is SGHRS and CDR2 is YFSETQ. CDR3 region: CASSSTTSGRQTYNEQFF. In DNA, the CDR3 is TGCGCCAGCAGCTCCACGACTAGCGGGAGGCAAACCTACAATGAGCAGTTCTTC.

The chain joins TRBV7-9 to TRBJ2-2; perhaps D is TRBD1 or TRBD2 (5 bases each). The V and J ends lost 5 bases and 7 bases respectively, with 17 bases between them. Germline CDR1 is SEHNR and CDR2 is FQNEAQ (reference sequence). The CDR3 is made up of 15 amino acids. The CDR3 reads CASSTEGTRGGELFF. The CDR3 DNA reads TGTGCCAGCAGCACAGAAGGGACCCGAGGCGGGGAGCTGTTTTTT.

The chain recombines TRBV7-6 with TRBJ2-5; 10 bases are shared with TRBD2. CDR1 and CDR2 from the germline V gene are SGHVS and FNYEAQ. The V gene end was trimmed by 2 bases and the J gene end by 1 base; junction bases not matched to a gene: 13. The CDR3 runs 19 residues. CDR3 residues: CASSLRRSSGSGGQETQYF. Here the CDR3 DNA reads TGTGCCAGCAGCTTAAGGCGGTCTAGCGGGAGTGGGGGCCAAGAGACCCAGTACTTC. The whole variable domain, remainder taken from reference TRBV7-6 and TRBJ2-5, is GAGVSQSPRYKVTKRGQDVALRCDPISGHVSLYWYRQALGQGPEFLTYFNYEAQQDKSGLPNDRFSAERPEGSISTLTIQRTEQRDSAMYRCASSLRRSSGSGGQETQYFGPGTRLLVL.

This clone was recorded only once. CDR3 nucleotide sequence: TGTGCCAGCCACCGGGAGTCCAATCAGCCCCAGCATTTT. It specifies CASHRESNQPQHF. V usage is TRBV2 and J usage is TRBJ1-5; unclear D gene. Germline V lookup: CDR1 SNHLY, CDR2 FYNNEI. The CDR3 contains 13 residues. V gave up 8 bases and J gave up 3 bases, with 11 bases separating them.

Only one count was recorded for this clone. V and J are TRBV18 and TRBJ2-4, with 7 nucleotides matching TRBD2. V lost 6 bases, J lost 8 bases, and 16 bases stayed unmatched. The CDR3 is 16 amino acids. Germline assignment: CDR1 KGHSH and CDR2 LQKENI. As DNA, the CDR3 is TGTGCCAGCTCGCCAGAACAGTGGGGGGGGAAGGACATTCAGTACTTC. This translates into CASSPEQWGGKDIQYF.

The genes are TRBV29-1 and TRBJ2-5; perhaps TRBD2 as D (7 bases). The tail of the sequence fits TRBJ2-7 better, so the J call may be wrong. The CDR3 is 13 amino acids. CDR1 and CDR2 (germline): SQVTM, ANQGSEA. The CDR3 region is CSINRVGGSEQYF. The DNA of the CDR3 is TGCAGCATCAACAGGGTCGGCGGGAGCGAGCAGTACTTC.

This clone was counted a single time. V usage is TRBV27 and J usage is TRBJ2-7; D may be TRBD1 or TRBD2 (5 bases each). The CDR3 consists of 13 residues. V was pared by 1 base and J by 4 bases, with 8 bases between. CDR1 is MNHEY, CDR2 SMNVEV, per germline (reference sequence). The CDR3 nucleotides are TGTGCCAGCAGTTTATGGGACCGATACGAGCAGTACTTC. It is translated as CASSLWDRYEQYF.

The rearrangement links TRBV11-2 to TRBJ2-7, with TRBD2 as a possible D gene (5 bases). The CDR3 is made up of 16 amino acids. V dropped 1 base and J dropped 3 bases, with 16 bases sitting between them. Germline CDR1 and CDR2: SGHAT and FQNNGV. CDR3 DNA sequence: TGTGCCAGCAGCTTAGGGGGAGCAGAGTACGGCTACGAGCAGTACTTC. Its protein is CASSLGGAEYGYEQYF.

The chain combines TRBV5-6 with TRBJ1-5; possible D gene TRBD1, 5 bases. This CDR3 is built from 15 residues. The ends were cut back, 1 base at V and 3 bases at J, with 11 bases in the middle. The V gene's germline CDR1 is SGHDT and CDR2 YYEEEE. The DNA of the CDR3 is TGTGCCAGCAGCTTGTGGGGGGATCACAATCAGCCCCAGCATTTT. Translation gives CASSLWGDHNQPQHF. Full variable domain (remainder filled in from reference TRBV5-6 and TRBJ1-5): DAGVTQSPTHLIKTRGQQVTLRCSPKSGHDTVSWYQQALGQGPQFIFQYYEEEERQRGNFPDRFSGHQFPNYSSELNVNALLLGDSALYLCASSLWGDHNQPQHFGDGTRLSIL.

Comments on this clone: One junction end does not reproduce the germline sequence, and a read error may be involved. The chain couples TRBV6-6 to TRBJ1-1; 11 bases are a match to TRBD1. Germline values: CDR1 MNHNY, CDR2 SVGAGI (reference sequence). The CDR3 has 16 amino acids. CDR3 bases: TGTGCCAGCAGTACCCCCGGACAGGGGGCGAACGCTGAAGCTTTCTTT. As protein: CASSTPGQGANAEAFF.

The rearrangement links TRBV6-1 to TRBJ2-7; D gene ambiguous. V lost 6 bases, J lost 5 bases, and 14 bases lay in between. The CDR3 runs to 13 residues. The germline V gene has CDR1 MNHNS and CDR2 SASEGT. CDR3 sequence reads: CASRGNLRHEQYF. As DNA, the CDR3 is TGTGCCAGCAGAGGGAACCTGAGGCACGAGCAGTACTTC.

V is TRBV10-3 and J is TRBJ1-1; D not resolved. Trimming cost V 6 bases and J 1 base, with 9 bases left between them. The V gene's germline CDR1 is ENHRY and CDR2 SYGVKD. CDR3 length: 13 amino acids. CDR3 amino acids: CAIRPTANTEAFF. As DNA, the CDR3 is TGTGCCATCAGACCTACAGCGAACACTGAAGCTTTCTTT.

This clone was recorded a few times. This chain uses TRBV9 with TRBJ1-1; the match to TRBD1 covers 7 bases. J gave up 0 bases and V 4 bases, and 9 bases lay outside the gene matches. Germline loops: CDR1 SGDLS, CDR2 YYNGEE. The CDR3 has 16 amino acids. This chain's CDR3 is CASSPWDSLMNTEAFF. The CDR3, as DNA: TGTGCCAGCAGCCCTTGGGACAGCCTCATGAACACTGAAGCTTTCTTT. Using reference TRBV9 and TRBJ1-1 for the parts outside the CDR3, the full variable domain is DSGVTQTPKHLITATGQRVTLRCSPRSGDLSVYWYQQSLDQGLQFLIQYYNGEERAKGNILERFSAQQFPDLHSELNLSSLELGDSALYFCASSPWDSLMNTEAFFGQGTRLTVV.

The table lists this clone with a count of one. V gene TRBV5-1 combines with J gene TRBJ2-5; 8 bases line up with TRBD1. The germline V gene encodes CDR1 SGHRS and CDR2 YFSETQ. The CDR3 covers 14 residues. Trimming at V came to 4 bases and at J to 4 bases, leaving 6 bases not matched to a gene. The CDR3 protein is CASSLGQGRETQYF. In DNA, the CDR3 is TGCGCCAGCAGCCTAGGACAGGGCCGAGAGACCCAGTACTTC.

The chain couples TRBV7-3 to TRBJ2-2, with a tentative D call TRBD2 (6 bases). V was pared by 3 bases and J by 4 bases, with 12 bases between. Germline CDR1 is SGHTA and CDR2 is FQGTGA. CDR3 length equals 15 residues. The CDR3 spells CASSLAGGGTGELFF. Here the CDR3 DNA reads TGTGCCAGCAGCTTGGCCGGGGGTGGCACCGGGGAGCTGTTTTTT.

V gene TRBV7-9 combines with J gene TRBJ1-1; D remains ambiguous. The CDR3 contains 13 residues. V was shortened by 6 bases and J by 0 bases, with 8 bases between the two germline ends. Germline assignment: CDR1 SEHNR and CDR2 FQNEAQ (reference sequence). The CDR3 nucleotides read TGTGCCAGCAGAGAACTGGTGAACACTGAAGCTTTCTTT. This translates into CASRELVNTEAFF.

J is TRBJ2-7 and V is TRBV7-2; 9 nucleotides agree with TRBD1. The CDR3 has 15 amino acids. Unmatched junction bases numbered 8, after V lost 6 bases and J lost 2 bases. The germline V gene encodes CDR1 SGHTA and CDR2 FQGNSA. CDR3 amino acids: CASSLRTGAAYEQYF. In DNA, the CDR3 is TGTGCCAGCAGTCTAAGGACAGGGGCAGCCTACGAGCAGTACTTC.

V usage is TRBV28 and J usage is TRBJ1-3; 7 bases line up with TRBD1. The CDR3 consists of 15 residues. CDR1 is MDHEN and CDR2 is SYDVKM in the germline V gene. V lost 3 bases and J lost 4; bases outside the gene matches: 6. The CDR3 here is CASSFSQGVGNTIYF. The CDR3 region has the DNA TGTGCCAGCAGTTTCTCGCAGGGGGTCGGAAACACCATATATTTT.

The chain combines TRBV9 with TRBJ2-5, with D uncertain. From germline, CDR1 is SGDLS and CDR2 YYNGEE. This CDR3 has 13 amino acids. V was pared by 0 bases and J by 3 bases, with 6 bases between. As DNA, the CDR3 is TGTGCCAGCAGCGTAGGGGTCGAAGAGACCCAGTACTTC. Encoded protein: CASSVGVEETQYF.